The 26 T cell receptor beta chains reported below all come from one sample, sequenced in a study of prognosis after radiotherapy for stage I lung cancer. Two-round multiplex PCR, the amplification method, yielded TCR beta CDR3 from genomic DNA. Round-one PCR had primers specific to each TRBV and TRBJ gene. TCRdb reprocessed the multiplex PCR reads via MiXCR and lists one record per CDR3 protein. The data hold about 51,000 distinct CDR3 sequences, with 30% to 35% observed a single time. The specimen comprised PBMCs, sampled before or after stereotactic body radiation therapy (not recorded which). The receptors shown here come from a donor at least 50 years old with non-small cell lung cancer.

This clonotype was detected many times. The chain uses TRBV5-8 and TRBJ2-7, with 8 bases identical to TRBD1. Trimming at V came to 4 bases and at J to 2 bases, leaving 2 bases not matched to a gene. Germline V gene data show CDR1 as SGHTS and CDR2 as YDEGEE. The CDR3 has 13 amino acids. The CDR3 DNA is TGTGCCAGCAGCCGGACAGGGCCCTACGAGCAGTACTTC. Protein product: CASSRTGPYEQYF.

At least ten counts were recorded for this clonotype. This chain links TRBV10-3 with TRBJ1-1, with TRBD1 matching 10 bases. The trim removed 5 bases at V and 1 base at J, leaving 7 bases unmatched. The germline V gene encodes CDR1 ENHRY and CDR2 SYGVKD. CDR3 length: 16 residues. The CDR3 protein is CAISSPGQGTNTEAFF. CDR3 DNA sequence: TGTGCCATCAGTTCTCCGGGACAGGGGACGAACACTGAAGCTTTCTTT.

This clonotype was counted at least ten times. V gene TRBV7-9 combines with J gene TRBJ1-5; 7 positions agree with TRBD1. This CDR3 has 16 amino acids. Germline-derived CDR1 and CDR2 are SEHNR and FQNEAQ (reference sequence). Trimming took 1 base from V and 3 from J; bases not matched to a gene: 6. Here the CDR3 DNA reads TGTGCCAGCAGCTTAGACTCTGGGACAGTCAATCAGCCCCAGCATTTT. Amino acids: CASSLDSGTVNQPQHF.

There are many counts of this clonotype. V usage is TRBV18 and J usage is TRBJ2-7, with D tentatively TRBD2 (6 bases). This CDR3 region has 16 residues. Per germline, CDR1 KGHSH and CDR2 LQKENI. Trimming took off 0 bases at V and 2 bases at J, with 14 bases between the two ends. DNA of the CDR3: TGTGCCAGCTCACCACCGTACGGGGGAGGAACCTACGAGCAGTACTTC. Amino acid sequence: CASSPPYGGGTYEQYF.

This clonotype appeared many times. V usage is TRBV24-1 and J usage is TRBJ1-5; the match to TRBD1 covers 10 bases. Trimming cost V 10 bases and J 5 bases; bases outside gene matches: 7. Germline CDR1 reads KGHDR; CDR2 reads SFDVKD. The CDR3 runs 14 residues. The CDR3 DNA sequence: TGTGCCACGGGGGTGACAGGGGGCGATCAGCCCCAGCATTTT. It is translated as CATGVTGGDQPQHF.

This clonotype was observed at least ten times. This chain joins TRBV20-1 and TRBJ1-2, with TRBD1 as a possible D gene (5 bases). Trimming cost V 3 bases and J 6 bases, with 17 bases left between them. Germline V CDR1 and CDR2: DFQATT, SNEGSKA (reference sequence). The CDR3 loop spans 14 amino acids. DNA of the CDR3: TGCAGTGCTAGTGGGGCGAACGGGGAAGATGGCTACACCTTC. It yields the protein CSASGANGEDGYTF.

This chain connects TRBV28 to TRBJ2-2; possible D gene TRBD1, 6 bases. The V and J ends lost 8 bases and 7 bases respectively, with 11 bases between them. This CDR3 contains 12 residues. The germline CDR1 and CDR2 sequences are MDHEN and SYDVKM. The CDR3 loop reads CASGQLDGELFF. The CDR3 region has the DNA TGTGCCAGCGGACAGTTAGACGGGGAGCTGTTTTTT.

The CDR3 loop is CASSFGPQGRNTGELFF. The CDR3 nucleotides are TGTGCCAGCAGCTTTGGCCCACAGGGCCGAAACACCGGGGAGCTGTTTTTT. The genes are TRBV11-2 and TRBJ2-2, with a possible D match to TRBD1 (6 bases). Trimming removed 3 bases from V and 2 bases from J, with 16 bases in between. The germline V gene encodes CDR1 SGHAT and CDR2 FQNNGV. The CDR3 spans 17 residues.

This clonotype was detected a few times. J is TRBJ2-4 and V is TRBV4-1; no definite D call. The germline V gene encodes CDR1 MGHRA and CDR2 YSYEKL. V was cut by 4 bases and J by 0 bases, with 4 bases left in between. This CDR3 is 13 amino acids long. The chain's CDR3 is CASSPIAKNIQYF. For the CDR3, the DNA is TGCGCCAGCAGCCCTATAGCCAAAAACATTCAGTACTTC.

This clonotype was seen once. Since a far larger clone is one base different, this is likely a read error. The CDR3 is CASSLSSRGAGELFF. CDR3 DNA sequence: TGTGCCAGCAGCTTAAGTTCCAGAGGGGCCGGGGAGCTGTTTTTT. This chain connects TRBV7-9 to TRBJ2-2, with D perhaps matching TRBD1 or TRBD2 (5 bases each). V dropped 2 bases and J dropped 6 bases, with 13 bases sitting between them. CDR3 length equals 15 residues. Germline-derived CDR1 and CDR2 are SEHNR and FQNEAQ (reference sequence).

This clonotype was picked up many times. CDR3 sequence: CASGDREGTDTQYF. CDR3 sequence (DNA): TGTGCCAGCGGCGACAGGGAGGGAACAGATACGCAGTATTTT. V gene TRBV12-3 or TRBV12-4 combines with J gene TRBJ2-3; either TRBD1 or TRBD2 may fit D (7 bases each). This CDR3 region has 14 residues. V was cut by 8 bases and J by 3 bases, with 15 bases left in between.

As concerns this clonotype: It is likely a read error: a sequence one base away is far more abundant. The chain carries TRBV6-2 or TRBV6-3 and TRBJ2-2; 7 bases are shared with TRBD1. CDR1 MNHEY and CDR2 SVGEGT come from the germline V gene. V lost 2 bases to trimming and J lost 5 bases; unmatched junction nucleotides: 8. The CDR3 has 16 amino acids. DNA for the CDR3: TGTGCCAGCAGTTACGGGACAGCCTTGAAGACCGGGGAGCTGTTTTTT. It encodes CASSYGTALKTGELFF.

This clonotype came up many times. The rearrangement uses TRBV20-1 and TRBJ1-1; 7 bases match TRBD1. The V and J ends lost 5 bases and 3 bases, in that order; junction bases with no gene match: 9. Per germline, CDR1 DFQATT and CDR2 SNEGSKA (reference sequence). This CDR3 comprises 14 residues. The CDR3 sequence: CSAPRGLGYTEAFF. Written as DNA, the CDR3 is TGCAGTGCTCCTAGGGGGCTCGGGTACACTGAAGCTTTCTTT.

The J gene is TRBJ1-2, the V gene TRBV6-9; no definite D call. The CDR3 runs 14 residues. Germline loops: CDR1 MNHGY, CDR2 SVAAGI. The V end lost 3 bases, the J end lost 0 bases, and 8 bases lay between the germline ends. For the CDR3, the DNA is TGTGCCAGCAGTTACGGGGAAGCTAACTATGGCTACACCTTC. Residues: CASSYGEANYGYTF.

This clonotype was counted many times. V gene TRBV12-3 or TRBV12-4 combines with J gene TRBJ2-2; D not resolved. This CDR3 spans 12 amino acids. V lost 6 bases to trimming and J lost 9 bases, with 11 bases between them. As DNA, the CDR3 is TGTGCCAGCAGCCTCGATACTAGGGAGCTGTTTTTT. Residues: CASSLDTRELFF.

Turning to this clonotype: This likely came from a read error, as a far larger clone is one base away. This chain joins TRBV6-9 and TRBJ2-7; 8 bases are a match to TRBD1. Germline assignment: CDR1 MNHGY and CDR2 SVAAGI. V shed 3 bases, J shed 7 bases, and the junction held 11 bases outside the gene matches. The CDR3 has 15 residues. CDR3 region: CASSYSLQGAYEQYF. The CDR3 DNA reads as TGTGCCAGCAGTTACTCCCTGCAGGGGGCGTATGAGCAGTACTTC.

This clonotype was seen a single time. The chain employs TRBV20-1 and TRBJ2-1; 10 nucleotides line up with TRBD2. This CDR3 comprises 16 residues. Trimming cost V 0 bases and J 4 bases; bases outside gene matches: 6. Germline V gene data show CDR1 as DFQATT and CDR2 as SNEGSKA (reference sequence). The CDR3 DNA reads TGCAGTGCTAGAGATCCAGCGGGGGGGAGGTACAATGAGCAGTTCTTC. Its translation is CSARDPAGGRYNEQFF.

The chain carries TRBV11-2 and TRBJ2-2, with D unresolved. CDR3 length: 14 amino acids. V was cut by 1 base and J by 7 bases, with 10 bases left in between. The germline V gene encodes CDR1 SGHAT and CDR2 FQNNGV. The CDR3 sequence is CASSLVGDNGELFF. DNA of the CDR3: TGTGCCAGCAGCTTAGTTGGGGATAACGGGGAGCTGTTTTTT. Combining the CDR3 with reference TRBV11-2 and TRBJ2-2 gives the whole variable domain EAGVAQSPRYKIIEKRQSVAFWCNPISGHATLYWYQQILGQGPKLLIQFQNNGVVDDSQLPKDRFSAERLKGVDSTLKIQPAKLEDSAVYLCASSLVGDNGELFFGEGSRLTVL.

This clonotype has only one observation. The likely explanation is a read error, given a far larger clone one base away. The chain couples TRBV4-1 to TRBJ1-1; unclear D gene. With the DNA end fitting TRBJ1-6 better, the J assignment may be wrong. Germline values: CDR1 MGHRA, CDR2 YSYEKL. The CDR3 runs 15 residues. CDR3 coding DNA: TGCGCCAGCATCCAAGACTTGGGTCTGGGTTCACCCCTCCACTTT. Protein sequence: CASIQDLGLGSPLHF.

This clonotype has just one count. At one boundary the junction diverges from the germline segment, which might be a read error. The J gene is TRBJ1-1, the V gene TRBV12-3 or TRBV12-4; no definite D call. CDR3 length: 13 residues. The chain's CDR3 is CVSSKIQRTEAFF. The CDR3 bases are TGTGTCAGCAGCAAGATACAAAGGACTGAAGCTTTCTTT.

The sample holds many counts of this clonotype. A single base separates this from a much larger clone, so it may be a read error. The CDR3 bases are TGCGCCAGCAGCCTGAGACAGGGGGGGAGCAATGAGCAGTTCTTC. This translates into CASSLRQGGSNEQFF. The chain couples TRBV5-1 to TRBJ2-1; TRBD1 matches at 9 bases. This CDR3 contains 15 residues. J gave up 6 bases and V 4 bases, and 8 bases lay outside the gene matches. CDR1 is SGHRS, CDR2 YFSETQ, per germline.

This clonotype was observed many times. This chain connects TRBV5-1 to TRBJ2-2; 7 nucleotides line up with TRBD2. Losses at the gene ends were 0 bases for V and 5 bases for J; bases not matched to a gene: 13. The CDR3 extends over 18 amino acids. Germline V lookup: CDR1 SGHRS, CDR2 YFSETQ. CDR3 protein: CASSLDRSGPTGTGELFF. CDR3 in DNA: TGCGCCAGCAGCTTGGATCGTAGCGGGCCTACGGGAACCGGGGAGCTGTTTTTT.

This clonotype was found many times. The rearrangement links TRBV5-1 to TRBJ2-1; 8 bases are shared with TRBD1. V was clipped by 10 bases and J by 6 bases; unmatched bases: 12. Germline lookup yields CDR1 SGHRS and CDR2 YFSETQ. This CDR3 is built from 14 residues. CDR3 sequence: CAGRPGQETNEQFF. The CDR3, as DNA: TGCGCCGGAAGGCCGGGACAGGAGACCAATGAGCAGTTCTTC.

This clonotype was seen at least ten times. The CDR3 sequence is CASSAVGLRYGYTF. The CDR3 region has the DNA TGTGCCAGTAGTGCTGTCGGGCTTCGCTATGGCTACACCTTC. This rearrangement joins TRBV19 to TRBJ1-2; D is uncertain. V gave up 5 bases and J gave up 4 bases, with 14 bases separating them. Germline V CDR1 and CDR2: LNHDA, SQIVND (reference sequence). CDR3 length: 14 amino acids. The full variable domain, with the rest looked up from reference TRBV19 and TRBJ1-2, is DGGITQSPKYLFRKEGQNVTLSCEQNLNHDAMYWYRQDPGQGLRLIYYSQIVNDFQKGDIAEGYSVSREKKESFPLTVTSAQKNPTAFYLCASSAVGLRYGYTFGSGTRLTVV.

The chain combines TRBV19 with TRBJ2-3; TRBD2 matches at 10 bases. Looked up from germline, CDR1 is LNHDA and CDR2 is SQIVND (reference sequence). V lost 6 bases, J lost 3 bases, and 18 bases stayed unmatched. The CDR3 has 19 amino acids. The CDR3 is CASRRPRDRTSGKTDTQYF. The CDR3 region has the DNA TGTGCCAGTAGACGACCAAGGGACAGAACTAGCGGGAAAACAGATACGCAGTATTTT.

Comments on this clonotype: A single base is all that separates this from a far larger clone, so a read error is likely. This rearrangement joins TRBV6-2 or TRBV6-3 to TRBJ2-7; D gene unclear. The germline V gene encodes CDR1 MNHEY and CDR2 SVGEGT. Trimming took 7 bases from V and 6 from J, leaving 10 bases between them. The CDR3 consists of 11 residues. The CDR3 DNA reads as TGTGCCAGCAAGTCTCGCTCCGAGCAGTACTTC. Amino acid sequence: CASKSRSEQYF.